This entry features one T cell receptor beta chain sequence. Its target is not known. In every case, the donor was a healthy Caucasian. After template switching added a universal primer site, the resulting cDNA carried unique molecular identifiers. Each CDR3 protein is one row after TCRdb ran MiXCR on the 5' RACE reads. The sample consists of hundreds of thousands of distinct CDR3 sequences, around an eighth of them appearing once. The data were obtained in a study of identical twins. Study-wide results and caveats: In drawing conclusions, the study used cross-sectional statistical analysis and did not follow the same donors.

These sequences were also reported in another study, on yellow fever vaccine responses in identical twins.

The sample consisted of PBMCs. The TCR comes from a young woman in good health.

The CDR3 DNA sequence: TGTGCCAGCAGCTTGGGGTCAGGAAACATTCAAGAGACCCAGTACTTC. Protein product: CASSLGSGNIQETQYF. The V gene is TRBV7-9, the J gene TRBJ2-5; D unresolved. The CDR3 has 16 amino acids. Germline CDR1 SEHNR, CDR2 FQNEAQ (reference sequence). Trimming removed 3 bases at V and 2 bases at J, with 16 bases between.